Listed below are T cell receptor beta chains from one sample, sequenced in a study of identifying expanded T cells in peripheral blood. Assay used: immunoSEQ multiplex PCR; TCRdb lists only in-frame clones, some missing. The sample has approximately 90,000 clones, 86% seen once; the top ten hold 5.5% to 6.5%. Sample: blood. These receptors were taken from a person between 18 and 70 years old in good health. CDR3s include the opening cysteine and the closing phenylalanine or tryptophan. D genes are given only for firm matches. Clone size is shown for a subset of rows, as once, few, many or a class of expanded clone.

abundance: NA; v_gene: TRBV7-2; j_gene: TRBJ1-5; d_gene: NA; CDR3aa: CASSLTGNQPQHF; CDR3nt: TGTGCCAGCAGCTTAACGGGAAACCAGCCCCAGCATTTT
abundance: NA; v_gene: TRBV4-1; j_gene: TRBJ2-1; d_gene: TRBD2; CDR3aa: CASSQDLTSGAYNEQFF; CDR3nt: TGCGCCAGCAGCCAAGATCTTACTAGCGGTGCCTACAATGAGCAGTTCTTC
abundance: NA; v_gene: TRBV19; j_gene: TRBJ2-1; d_gene: TRBD1; CDR3aa: CASSIPHDRGIYNEQFF; CDR3nt: TGTGCCAGTAGTATCCCCCACGACAGGGGAATTTACAATGAGCAGTTCTTC
abundance: NA; v_gene: TRBV23-1; j_gene: TRBJ2-7; d_gene: NA; CDR3aa: CASSQWVDREYEQYF; CDR3nt: TGCGCCAGCAGTCAATGGGTGGACAGAGAATACGAGCAGTACTTC
abundance: once; v_gene: TRBV5-1; j_gene: TRBJ2-3; d_gene: NA; CDR3aa: CASQPGAMWPDTQYF; CDR3nt: TGCGCCAGCCAGCCCGGGGCGATGTGGCCAGATACGCAGTATTTT
abundance: NA; v_gene: TRBV7-9; j_gene: TRBJ2-1; d_gene: NA; CDR3aa: CASSLDWSLF; CDR3nt: TGTGCCAGCAGCTTAGATTGGAGCCTCTTC
abundance: NA; v_gene: TRBV11-2; j_gene: TRBJ2-7; d_gene: TRBD2; CDR3aa: CASSRLAGGNEQYF; CDR3nt: TGTGCCAGCAGTCGACTAGCGGGGGGAAACGAGCAGTACTTC
abundance: NA; v_gene: TRBV9; j_gene: TRBJ1-1; d_gene: NA; CDR3aa: CASSPLGGGRFNTEAFF; CDR3nt: TGTGCCAGCAGCCCCCTCGGGGGGGGGAGATTTAACACTGAAGCTTTCTTT
abundance: few; v_gene: TRBV6-5; j_gene: TRBJ1-3; d_gene: NA; CDR3aa: CASSSGVGNTIYF; CDR3nt: TGTGCCAGCAGTTCAGGGGTCGGAAACACCATATATTTT
abundance: NA; v_gene: TRBV5-6; j_gene: TRBJ2-7; d_gene: NA; CDR3aa: CASSPRQNTYEQYF; CDR3nt: TGTGCCAGCAGCCCCCGACAGAATACCTACGAGCAGTACTTC
abundance: NA; v_gene: TRBV2; j_gene: TRBJ2-3; d_gene: NA; CDR3aa: CASSVLGRSTDTQYF; CDR3nt: TGTGCCAGCAGTGTTTTGGGCCGGAGCACAGATACGCAGTATTTT
abundance: NA; v_gene: TRBV6-5; j_gene: TRBJ1-2; d_gene: NA; CDR3aa: CASSVTAAGYTF; CDR3nt: TGTGCCAGCAGTGTGACGGCAGCTGGCTACACCTTC
abundance: NA; v_gene: TRBV2; j_gene: TRBJ1-2; d_gene: NA; CDR3aa: CASSGKRDGYTF; CDR3nt: TGTGCCAGCAGCGGGAAGCGGGACGGCTACACCTTC
abundance: few; v_gene: TRBV18; j_gene: TRBJ1-1; d_gene: NA; CDR3aa: CASSAGRRTAQVNTEAFF; CDR3nt: TGTGCCAGCTCGGCAGGACGTCGGACGGCCCAGGTGAACACTGAAGCTTTCTTT
abundance: few; v_gene: TRBV9; j_gene: TRBJ2-1; d_gene: NA; CDR3aa: CASSVGGGMGNEQFF; CDR3nt: TGTGCCAGCAGCGTAGGAGGGGGGATGGGCAATGAGCAGTTCTTC
abundance: NA; v_gene: TRBV6-6; j_gene: TRBJ2-7; d_gene: TRBD2; CDR3aa: CASSYSSSGTYEQYF; CDR3nt: TGTGCCAGCAGTTACTCGAGTAGCGGGACCTACGAGCAGTACTTC
abundance: NA; v_gene: TRBV5-1; j_gene: TRBJ1-6; d_gene: TRBD1; CDR3aa: CATRRQGAGSPLHF; CDR3nt: TGCGCCACCCGGAGACAGGGGGCTGGGTCACCCCTCCACTTT
abundance: once; v_gene: TRBV28; j_gene: TRBJ2-7; d_gene: NA; CDR3aa: CASAKIPRAYEQYF; CDR3nt: TGTGCCAGTGCCAAAATCCCTCGGGCCTACGAGCAGTACTTC
abundance: NA; v_gene: TRBV5-5; j_gene: TRBJ2-1; d_gene: TRBD1; CDR3aa: CASSYRDSNEQFF; CDR3nt: TGTGCCAGCAGCTACCGGGACAGCAATGAGCAGTTCTTC
abundance: NA; v_gene: TRBV6-1; j_gene: TRBJ1-6; d_gene: TRBD1; CDR3aa: CASIRRTGTPSPLHF; CDR3nt: TGTGCCAGCATTCGCAGGACAGGGACGCCTTCACCCCTCCACTTT
abundance: NA; v_gene: TRBV11-3; j_gene: TRBJ2-7; d_gene: NA; CDR3aa: CASSLGPSYEQYF; CDR3nt: TGTGCCAGCAGCTTAGGGCCCTCCTACGAGCAGTACTTC